This section outlines one T cell receptor beta chain sequence together with its context. Other nucleotide sequences from this sample produce the same CDR3. The CDR3 totals 14 residues. V dropped 3 bases and J dropped 7; count of bases not matched to a gene: 8. Germline values: CDR1 WSHSY, CDR2 SAAADI. Produced via immunoSEQ multiplex PCR; TCRdb's table is partial and in-frame only. This sample has about 260,000 clones, with around 90% found just once. These data come from a study of blood T cell repertoires in COVID-19. Study context: Sites across the United States, Italy and Spain contributed samples from acute and convalescent COVID-19. Nucleic acid was either cDNA or gDNA, and it came from T cells, B-cell-depleted T cells, or PBMCs.

The chain combines TRBV10-2 with TRBJ2-7, with 8 bases lining up with TRBD1. This receptor was taken from a human donor in a cohort sampled during active COVID-19. The sequenced sample consisted of peripheral blood. The CDR3 region has the DNA TGCGCCAGCAGTGATCGGGACAGGAACTATGAGCAGTACTTC. It codes for CASSDRDRNYEQYF.